This T cell receptor (beta chain) was documented in a study of cytomegalovirus exposure and HLA in healthy donors. Study information: A preliminary data release comprised tens of millions of unique TCRs obtained from HLA-typed donors. Findings and limits, study-wide: The authors later linked a missense DCLRE1C variant to TCR beta V- and J-gene trimming.

In the case of this clone: Its antigen is as yet unknown.

The germline V gene has CDR1 SGHVS and CDR2 FQNEAQ. The CDR3 has 18 residues. V lost 2 bases, J lost 2 bases, and 7 bases stayed unmatched. Each of the donors was a healthy bone marrow donor. Amplification used 60 Vbeta primers and 13 Jbeta primers. Some clones are missing from TCRdb's copy, which holds only in-frame ones; the method was immunoSEQ multiplex PCR. The sample records 55,000 to 70,000 clones, roughly 90% being singletons. Source material: PBMCs. This chain connects TRBV7-8 to TRBJ1-5; 12 bases match TRBD1. This clonotype was obtained from a woman between 25 and 40 years old in good health and CMV-seronegative. This CDR3 is CASSLSGTGGIGNQPQHF. CDR3 DNA sequence: TGTGCCAGCAGCTTATCCGGGACAGGGGGCATCGGCAATCAGCCCCAGCATTTT.